One and the same sample provided the 2 T cell receptor beta chains below, sequenced in a study of blood T cell repertoires in COVID-19. The method was immunoSEQ multiplex PCR; TCRdb's version includes in-frame clones alone and lacks a portion of them. The sample shows roughly 260,000 clones, more than 75% of them seen only once. Sequenced: peripheral blood. These receptors were taken from a woman aged 50 to 60 with acute or convalescent COVID-19.

This clone was recorded only once. V is TRBV3-1 (or the pseudogene TRBV3-2) and J is TRBJ1-1; 11 bases agree with TRBD1. Germline CDR1 reads LGHDT; CDR2 reads YNNKEL (reference sequence). There are 14 residues in the CDR3. J lost 8 bases, V lost 3 bases, and 5 bases had no gene match. In nucleotides, the CDR3 is TGTGCCAGCAGCCATCCAGGACAGGGGGCAGAAGCTTTCTTT. It is translated as CASSHPGQGAEAFF.

This chain uses TRBV10-1 with TRBJ2-2, with 7 bases fitting TRBD1. The CDR3 totals 19 residues. Germline lookup yields CDR1 WNHNN and CDR2 SYGVQD (reference sequence). V lost 6 bases, J lost 1 base, and 17 bases stayed unmatched. CDR3 DNA sequence: TGCGCCAGCAGGGATCCCGCCCCACAGGGGATGTGGAACACCGGGGAGCTGTTTTTT. Translated, it gives CASRDPAPQGMWNTGELFF.